This entry describes one T cell receptor (beta chain). The assay was immunoSEQ multiplex PCR, and TCRdb's table has in-frame clones only and misses some. The sample has about 80,000 clones; around 83% are singletons. This specimen belongs to a study of control samples from healthy donors and cancer patients. Trimming took 4 bases from V and 6 from J; bases not matched to a gene: 5. The germline V gene encodes CDR1 SGHDT and CDR2 YYEEEE. This CDR3 has 13 residues. The chain recombines TRBV5-6 with TRBJ1-1; 8 bases match TRBD1. Input material: PBMCs. The clonotype originates from a man in his 60s with head and neck cancer. CDR3 in amino acids: CASSRDRPSEAFF. DNA of the CDR3: TGTGCCAGCAGCCGGGACAGGCCATCTGAAGCTTTCTTT.